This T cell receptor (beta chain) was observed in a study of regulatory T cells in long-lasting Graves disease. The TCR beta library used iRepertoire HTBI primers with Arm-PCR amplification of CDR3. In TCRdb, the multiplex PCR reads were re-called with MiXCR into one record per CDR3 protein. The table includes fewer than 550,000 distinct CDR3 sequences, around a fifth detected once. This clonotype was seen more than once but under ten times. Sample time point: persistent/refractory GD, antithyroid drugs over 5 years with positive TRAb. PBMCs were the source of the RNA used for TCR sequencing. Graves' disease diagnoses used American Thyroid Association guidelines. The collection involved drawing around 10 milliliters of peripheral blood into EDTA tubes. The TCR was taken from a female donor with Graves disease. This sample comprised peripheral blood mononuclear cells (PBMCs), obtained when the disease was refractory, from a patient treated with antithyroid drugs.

Here the CDR3 reads CSAAGTDNYGYTF. CDR3 DNA: TGCAGTGCTGCCGGGACAGATAACTATGGCTACACCTTC. The chain uses TRBV20-1 and TRBJ1-2; 7 bases agree with TRBD1. V trimming: 5 bases; J trimming: 1 base; junction bases outside the gene matches: 4. The germline CDR1 and CDR2 sequences are DFQATT and SNEGSKA (reference sequence). This CDR3 spans 13 amino acids.